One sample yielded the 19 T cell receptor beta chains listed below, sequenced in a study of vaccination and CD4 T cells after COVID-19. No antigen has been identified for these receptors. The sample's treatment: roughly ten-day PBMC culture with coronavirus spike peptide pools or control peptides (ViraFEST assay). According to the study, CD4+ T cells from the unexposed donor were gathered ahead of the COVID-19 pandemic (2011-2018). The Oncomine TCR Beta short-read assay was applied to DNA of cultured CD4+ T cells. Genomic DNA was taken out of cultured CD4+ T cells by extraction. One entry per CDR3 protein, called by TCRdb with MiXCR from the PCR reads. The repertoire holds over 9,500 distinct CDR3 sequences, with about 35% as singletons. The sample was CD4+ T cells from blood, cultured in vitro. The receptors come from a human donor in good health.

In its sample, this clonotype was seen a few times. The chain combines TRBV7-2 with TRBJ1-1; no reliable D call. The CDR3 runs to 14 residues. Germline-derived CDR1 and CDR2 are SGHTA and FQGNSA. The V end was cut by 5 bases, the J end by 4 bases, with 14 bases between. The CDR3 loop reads CASSLVRTGTEAFF. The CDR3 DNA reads TGTGCCAGCAGCCTAGTTAGGACCGGCACTGAAGCTTTCTTT.

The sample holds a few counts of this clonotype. The CDR3 DNA follows: TGTGCCAGCAGTCGTTGGGCTAGCGGGATCCAAGAGACCCAGTACTTC. This sequence encodes CASSRWASGIQETQYF. The chain combines TRBV6-2 or TRBV6-3 with TRBJ2-5; 9 nucleotides align to TRBD2. The ends lost 5 bases at V and 1 base at J; junction bases unmatched: 8. CDR3 length: 16 residues. Germline CDR1 MNHEY, CDR2 SVGEGT.

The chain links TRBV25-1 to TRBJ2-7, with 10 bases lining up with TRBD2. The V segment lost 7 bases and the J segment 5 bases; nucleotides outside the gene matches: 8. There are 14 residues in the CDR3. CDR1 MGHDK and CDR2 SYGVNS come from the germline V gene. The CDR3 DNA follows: TGTGCCAGCAATCCTAGCGGGAGTATCAACGAGCAGTACTTC. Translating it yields CASNPSGSINEQYF.

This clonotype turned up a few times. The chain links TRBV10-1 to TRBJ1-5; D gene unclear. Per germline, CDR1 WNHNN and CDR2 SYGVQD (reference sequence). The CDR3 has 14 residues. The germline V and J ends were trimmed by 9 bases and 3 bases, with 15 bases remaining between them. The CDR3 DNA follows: TGCGCCAGTTGGGATAAACCCTCCAATCAGCCCCAGCATTTT. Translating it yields CASWDKPSNQPQHF.

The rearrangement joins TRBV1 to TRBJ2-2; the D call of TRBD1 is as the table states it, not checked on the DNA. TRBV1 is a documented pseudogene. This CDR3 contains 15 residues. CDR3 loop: CTSTPGTLNTGELFF. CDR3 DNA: TGCACCAGCACCCCCGGGACCCTTAACACCGGGGAGCTGTTTTTT.

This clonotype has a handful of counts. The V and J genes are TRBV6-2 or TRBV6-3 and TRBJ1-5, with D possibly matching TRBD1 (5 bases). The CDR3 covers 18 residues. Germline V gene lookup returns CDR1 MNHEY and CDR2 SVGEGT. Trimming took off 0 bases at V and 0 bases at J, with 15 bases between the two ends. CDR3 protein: CASSYSSRAGYSNQPQHF. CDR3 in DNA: TGTGCCAGCAGTTACTCGAGCAGGGCGGGATATAGCAATCAGCCCCAGCATTTT.

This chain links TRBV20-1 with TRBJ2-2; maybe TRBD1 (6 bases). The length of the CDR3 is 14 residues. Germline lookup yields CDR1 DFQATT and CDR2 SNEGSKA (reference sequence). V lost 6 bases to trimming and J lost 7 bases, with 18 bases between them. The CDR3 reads CSAEVKQGSGELFF. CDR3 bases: TGCAGTGCCGAAGTTAAACAGGGTAGCGGGGAGCTGTTTTTT.

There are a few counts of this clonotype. CDR3 residues: CASSPGGVRGYQETQYF. The CDR3 DNA reads TGTGCCAGCAGCCCGGGCGGGGTCAGGGGGTACCAAGAGACCCAGTACTTC. The chain recombines TRBV7-9 with TRBJ2-5, with D possibly matching TRBD1 (7 bases). Germline CDR1 is SEHNR and CDR2 is FQNEAQ (reference sequence). The CDR3 loop spans 17 amino acids. V dropped 5 bases and J dropped 0 bases, with 19 bases sitting between them.

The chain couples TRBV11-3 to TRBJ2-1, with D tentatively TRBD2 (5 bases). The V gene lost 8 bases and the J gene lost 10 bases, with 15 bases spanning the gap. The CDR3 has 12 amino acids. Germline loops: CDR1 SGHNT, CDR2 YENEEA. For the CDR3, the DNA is TGTGCCAGCCCTAGAGGGCGAATGGAGCAGTTCTTC. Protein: CASPRGRMEQFF. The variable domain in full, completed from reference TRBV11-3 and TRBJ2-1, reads EAGVVQSPRYKIIEKKQPVAFWCNPISGHNTLYWYLQNLGQGPELLIRYENEEAVDDSQLPKDRFSAERLKGVDSTLKIQPAELGDSAVYLCASPRGRMEQFFGPGTRLTVL.

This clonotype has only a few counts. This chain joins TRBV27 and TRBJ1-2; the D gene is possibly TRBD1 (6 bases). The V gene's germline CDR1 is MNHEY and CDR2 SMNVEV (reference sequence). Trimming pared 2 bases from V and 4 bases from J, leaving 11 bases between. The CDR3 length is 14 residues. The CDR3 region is CASSLGGYPYGYTF. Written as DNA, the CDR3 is TGTGCCAGCAGTTTAGGGGGCTATCCCTATGGCTACACCTTC.

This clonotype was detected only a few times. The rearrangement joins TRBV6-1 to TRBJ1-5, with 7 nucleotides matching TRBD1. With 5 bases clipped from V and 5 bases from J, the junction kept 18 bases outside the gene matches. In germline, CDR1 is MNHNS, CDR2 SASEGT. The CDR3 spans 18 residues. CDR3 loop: CASSHLRQGLQVHQPQHF. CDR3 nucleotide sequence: TGTGCCAGCAGTCACCTCCGACAGGGCCTCCAGGTCCATCAGCCCCAGCATTTT.

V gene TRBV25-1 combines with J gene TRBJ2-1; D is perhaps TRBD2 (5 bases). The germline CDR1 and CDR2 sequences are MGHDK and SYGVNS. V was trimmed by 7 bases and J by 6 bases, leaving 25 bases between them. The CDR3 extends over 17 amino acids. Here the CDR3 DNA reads TGTGCCAGCACCCCTCCGGCGTGGCGGGCGGTCTCCAATGAGCAGTTCTTC. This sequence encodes CASTPPAWRAVSNEQFF.

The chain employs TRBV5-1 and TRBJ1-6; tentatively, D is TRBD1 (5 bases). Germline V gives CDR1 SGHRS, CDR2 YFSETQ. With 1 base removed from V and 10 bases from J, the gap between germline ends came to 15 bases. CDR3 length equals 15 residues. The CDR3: CASSLWSPGNSPLHF. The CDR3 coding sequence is TGCGCCAGCAGCTTGTGGTCCCCAGGGAACTCACCCCTCCACTTT.

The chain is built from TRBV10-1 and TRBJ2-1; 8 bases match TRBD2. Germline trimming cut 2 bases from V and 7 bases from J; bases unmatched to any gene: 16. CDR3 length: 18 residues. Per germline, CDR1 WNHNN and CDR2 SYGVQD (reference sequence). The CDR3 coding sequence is TGCGCCAGCAGTGAGGGGTTCCGTATGGGGACTAGGAGGAATGAGCAGTTCTTC. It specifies CASSEGFRMGTRRNEQFF.

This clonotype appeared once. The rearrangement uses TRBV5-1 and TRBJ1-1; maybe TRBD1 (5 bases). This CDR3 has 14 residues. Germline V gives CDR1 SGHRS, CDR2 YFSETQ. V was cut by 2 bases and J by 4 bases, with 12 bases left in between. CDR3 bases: TGCGCCAGCAGCTTCGCAGGGCGGCCCACTGAAGCTTTCTTT. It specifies CASSFAGRPTEAFF.

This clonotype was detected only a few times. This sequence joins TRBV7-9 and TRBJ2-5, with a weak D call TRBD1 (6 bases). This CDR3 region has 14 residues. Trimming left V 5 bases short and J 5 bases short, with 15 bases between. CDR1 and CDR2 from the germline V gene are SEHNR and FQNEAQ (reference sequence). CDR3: CASSNRESGETQYF. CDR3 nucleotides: TGTGCCAGCAGCAACAGGGAATCAGGGGAGACCCAGTACTTC.

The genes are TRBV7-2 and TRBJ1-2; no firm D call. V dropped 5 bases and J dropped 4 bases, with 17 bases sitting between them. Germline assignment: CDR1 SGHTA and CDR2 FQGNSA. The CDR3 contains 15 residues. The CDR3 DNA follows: TGTGCCAGCAGCCCGAGGGTAGGGCGGACCTATGGCTACACCTTC. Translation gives CASSPRVGRTYGYTF.

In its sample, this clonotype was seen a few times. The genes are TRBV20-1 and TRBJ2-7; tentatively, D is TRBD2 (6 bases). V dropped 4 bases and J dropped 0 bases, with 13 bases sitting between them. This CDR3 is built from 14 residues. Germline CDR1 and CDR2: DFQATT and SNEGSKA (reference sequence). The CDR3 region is CSAILASSSYEQYF. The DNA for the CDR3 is TGCAGTGCTATCCTAGCGTCGAGCTCCTACGAGCAGTACTTC.

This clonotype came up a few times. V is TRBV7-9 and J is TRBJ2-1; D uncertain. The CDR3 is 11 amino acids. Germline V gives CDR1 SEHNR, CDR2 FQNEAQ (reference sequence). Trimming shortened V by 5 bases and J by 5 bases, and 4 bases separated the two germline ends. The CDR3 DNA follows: TGTGCCAGCAGCCCGCACAATGAGCAGTTCTTC. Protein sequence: CASSPHNEQFF.